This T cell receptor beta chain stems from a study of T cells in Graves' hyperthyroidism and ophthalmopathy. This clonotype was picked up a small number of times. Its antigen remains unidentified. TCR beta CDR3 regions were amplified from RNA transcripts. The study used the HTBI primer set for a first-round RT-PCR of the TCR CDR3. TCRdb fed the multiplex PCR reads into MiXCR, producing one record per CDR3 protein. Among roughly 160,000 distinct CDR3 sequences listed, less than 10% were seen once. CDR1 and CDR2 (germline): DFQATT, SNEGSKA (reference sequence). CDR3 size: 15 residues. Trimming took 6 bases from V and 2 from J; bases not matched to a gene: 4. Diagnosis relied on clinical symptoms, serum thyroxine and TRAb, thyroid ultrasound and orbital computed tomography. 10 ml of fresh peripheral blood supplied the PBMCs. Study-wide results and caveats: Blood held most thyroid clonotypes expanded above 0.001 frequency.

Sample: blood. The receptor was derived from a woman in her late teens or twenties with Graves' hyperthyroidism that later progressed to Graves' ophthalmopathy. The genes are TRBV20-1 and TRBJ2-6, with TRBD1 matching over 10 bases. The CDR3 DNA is TGCAGTGCAAGACAGGGGGCGACTGGGGCCAACGTCCTGACTTTC. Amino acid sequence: CSARQGATGANVLTF.